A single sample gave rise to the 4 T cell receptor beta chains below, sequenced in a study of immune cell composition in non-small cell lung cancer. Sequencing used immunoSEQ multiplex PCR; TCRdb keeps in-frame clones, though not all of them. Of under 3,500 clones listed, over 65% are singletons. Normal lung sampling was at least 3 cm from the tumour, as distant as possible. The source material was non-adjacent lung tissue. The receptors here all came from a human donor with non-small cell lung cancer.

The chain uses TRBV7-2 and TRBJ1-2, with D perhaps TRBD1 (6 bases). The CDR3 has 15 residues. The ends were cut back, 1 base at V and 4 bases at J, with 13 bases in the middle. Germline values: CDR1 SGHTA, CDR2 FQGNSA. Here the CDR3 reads CASSLGTGSSYGYTF. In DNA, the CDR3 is TGTGCCAGCAGCTTAGGTACAGGGTCAAGCTATGGCTACACCTTC.

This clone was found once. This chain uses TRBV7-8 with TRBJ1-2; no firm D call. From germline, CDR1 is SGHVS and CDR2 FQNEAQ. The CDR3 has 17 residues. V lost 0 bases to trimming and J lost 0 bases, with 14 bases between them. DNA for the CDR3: TGTGCCAGCAGCTTAGCGGGAGGGATAGGCGCTAACTATGGCTACACCTTC. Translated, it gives CASSLAGGIGANYGYTF.

The CDR3 nucleotides read TGTGCCGGTCGCTCGGGACAGGGGGGTGAAAAACTGTTTTTT. Its translation is CAGRSGQGGEKLFF. The genes are TRBV2 and TRBJ1-4; 11 bases are a match to TRBD1. V shed 11 bases and J 7 bases; nucleotides not matched to a gene: 9. CDR1 SNHLY and CDR2 FYNNEI come from the germline V gene. The CDR3 runs 14 residues.

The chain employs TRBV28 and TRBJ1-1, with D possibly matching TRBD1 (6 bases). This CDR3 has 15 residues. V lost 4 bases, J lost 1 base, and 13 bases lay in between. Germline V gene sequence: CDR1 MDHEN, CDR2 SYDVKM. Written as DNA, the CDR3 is TGTGCCAGCAGTTCTTGGGACACATCGAACACTGAAGCTTTCTTT. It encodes CASSSWDTSNTEAFF.